The clone carrying this TCR beta chain was observed at least ten times. Fresh peripheral blood, under 11 ml, yielded the PBMCs. This entry comes from a study of T cells in Graves' hyperthyroidism and ophthalmopathy. Study-level background: Pretreatment peripheral blood was obtained at initial diagnosis.

RNA transcripts were the template for amplifying TCR beta CDR3 regions. First-round RT-PCR of the TCR CDR3 relied on the HTBI primer set. TCRdb ran MiXCR on the multiplex PCR reads and lists one entry per CDR3 protein. The data hold 95,000 to 110,000 distinct CDR3 sequences, with roughly 15% observed a single time. The clonotype comes from a woman aged 45-65 years with Graves' hyperthyroidism. Sequenced: blood.

The CDR3 reads CASSEPGNTIYF. CDR3 bases: TGTGCCAGCAGTGAACCTGGAAACACCATATATTTT. The chain uses TRBV6-1 and TRBJ1-3, with D uncertain. The CDR3 is 12 amino acids. Germline V CDR1 and CDR2: MNHNS, SASEGT. The V gene lost 2 bases and the J gene lost 2 bases, with 1 base spanning the gap.